One sample yielded the 21 T cell receptor beta chains listed below, sequenced in a study of shared clonotypes between healthy human individuals. Clones were sequenced by immunoSEQ multiplex PCR, and TCRdb holds only the in-frame ones, with some missing. The sample records 850,000 to 1,200,000 clones, around 74% being singletons. Material for sequencing was memory CD4+ T cells sorted from blood. Subset defined: CD45RA-negative fraction. The receptors here all came from a man younger than 30 in good health.

This clone was recorded at least ten times. The J gene is TRBJ1-5, the V gene TRBV2, with D possibly TRBD1 on 5 matching bases. The CDR3 consists of 14 residues. Germline CDR1 and CDR2: SNHLY and FYNNEI. V shed 7 bases and J shed 5 bases, with 15 bases lying between them. CDR3 sequence (DNA): TGTGCCAGCAAAAGTTGGGGGGACGATCAGCCCCAGCATTTT. The encoded protein is CASKSWGDDQPQHF.

V and J are TRBV6-5 and TRBJ2-7; D gene uncertain. The CDR3 runs to 14 residues. Germline values: CDR1 MNHEY, CDR2 SVGAGI. V lost 5 bases to trimming and J lost 2 bases, with 13 bases between them. CDR3 in DNA: TGTGCCAGCAGTCGGACGGGCGTAACCTACGAGCAGTACTTC. Residues: CASSRTGVTYEQYF.

The chain carries TRBV29-1 and TRBJ2-3, with D possibly called TRBD1 or TRBD2 (5 bases each). Germline V gene data show CDR1 as SQVTM and CDR2 as ANQGSEA. The CDR3 is made up of 15 amino acids. V lost 3 bases to trimming and J lost 1 base, with 14 bases between them. The CDR3, as DNA: TGCAGCGTTGACGGTAGTATGGGGGGCACAGATACGCAGTATTTT. Translated, it gives CSVDGSMGGTDTQYF.

V gene TRBV15 combines with J gene TRBJ1-2; 11 bases are a match to TRBD1. V was pared by 0 bases and J by 6 bases, with 6 bases of the junction left unmatched. This CDR3 is 16 amino acids long. CDR1 is LNHNV, CDR2 YYDKDF, per germline (reference sequence). CDR3 DNA: TGTGCCACCAGCAGAGATCGGGGACAGGGGGTAGATGGCTACACCTTC. This translates into CATSRDRGQGVDGYTF.

This chain joins TRBV11-2 and TRBJ2-5; D might be TRBD2 (6 bases). The CDR3 is 15 residues long. Trimming removed 3 bases from V and 1 base from J, with 12 bases in between. CDR1 is SGHAT, CDR2 FQNNGV, per germline. This CDR3 reads CASSLSGERQETQYF. The DNA for the CDR3 is TGTGCCAGCAGCTTGTCGGGGGAGCGCCAAGAGACCCAGTACTTC.

With regard to this clone: The junction differs from germline at one of its ends, possibly a read error. This rearrangement joins TRBV7-2 to TRBJ2-1; D gene ambiguous. The length of the CDR3 is 14 residues. Germline CDR1 and CDR2: SGHTA and FQGNSA. The CDR3 loop reads CASSLYSSYKEQFF. CDR3 nucleotide sequence: TGTGCCAGCAGCTTATACAGCTCCTACAAAGAGCAGTTCTTC.

The V gene is TRBV6-4, the J gene TRBJ2-1; 14 positions match TRBD2. The germline V gene encodes CDR1 MRHNA and CDR2 SNTAGT. Germline trimming cut 3 bases from V and 7 bases from J; bases unmatched to any gene: 2. This CDR3 comprises 15 residues. The CDR3, as DNA: TGTGCCAGCAGTGATCGGACTAGCGGGAGGAATGAGCAGTTCTTC. The encoded protein is CASSDRTSGRNEQFF.

The chain combines TRBV4-3 with TRBJ2-7, with TRBD1 identical over 10 bases. V lost 0 bases, J lost 2 bases, and 4 bases stayed unmatched. The CDR3 runs to 16 residues. Per the germline V gene, CDR1 is LGHNA and CDR2 is YSLEER. In nucleotides, the CDR3 is TGCGCCAGCAGCCAAGATCTGGGACAGGGGCCCTACGAGCAGTACTTC. Encoded protein: CASSQDLGQGPYEQYF.

The CDR3 sequence: CAWAANGNQPQHF. CDR3 in DNA: TGTGCCTGGGCCGCCAACGGCAATCAGCCCCAGCATTTT. The chain combines TRBV30 with TRBJ1-5; no reliable D call. This CDR3 has 13 residues. Germline CDR1 GTSNPN, CDR2 SVGIG (reference sequence). The V end was cut by 5 bases, the J end by 2 bases, with 10 bases between.

This clone showed up just a few times. This sequence joins TRBV5-1 and TRBJ1-5, with D possibly being TRBD1 (5 bases). CDR1 is SGHRS and CDR2 is YFSETQ in the germline V gene. Trimming cost V 4 bases and J 7 bases, with 18 bases left between them. This CDR3 has 15 residues. DNA for the CDR3: TGCGCCAGCAGCCCCATTGGGGGGTTGGGGCAGCCCCAGCATTTT. This gives the protein CASSPIGGLGQPQHF.

The gene calls are TRBV27 and TRBJ2-7, with 9 bases fitting TRBD2. This CDR3 contains 15 residues. CDR1 is MNHEY and CDR2 is SMNVEV in the germline V gene (reference sequence). V gave up 5 bases and J gave up 2 bases; unmatched junction bases: 7. CDR3 region: CASSPVAGAPYEQYF. CDR3 in DNA: TGTGCCAGCAGTCCAGTAGCGGGGGCCCCCTACGAGCAGTACTTC.

The J gene is TRBJ2-3, the V gene TRBV2; 11 bases are a match to TRBD2. This CDR3 comprises 15 residues. Trimming at V came to 7 bases and at J to 0 bases, leaving 3 bases not matched to a gene. The germline V gene has CDR1 SNHLY and CDR2 FYNNEI. The CDR3 loop is CASTSGGPSTDTQYF. In DNA, the CDR3 is TGTGCCAGCACTAGCGGGGGGCCAAGCACAGATACGCAGTATTTT.

The J gene is TRBJ2-7, the V gene TRBV27; D is perhaps TRBD2 (6 bases). Per germline, CDR1 MNHEY and CDR2 SMNVEV (reference sequence). V was shortened by 6 bases and J by 6 bases, with 18 bases between the two germline ends. The CDR3 spans 14 residues. The CDR3 DNA reads as TGTGCCAGCAGCCGAGAGTTCGGGGGAGGCGAGCAGTACTTC. Translation gives CASSREFGGGEQYF.

The rearrangement joins TRBV7-9 to TRBJ1-4, with TRBD1 matching 10 bases. The CDR3 consists of 14 residues. V lost 5 bases, J lost 7 bases, and 4 bases stayed unmatched. Looked up from germline, CDR1 is SEHNR and CDR2 is FQNEAQ (reference sequence). CDR3 DNA sequence: TGTGCCAGCAGCCGGGACAGGGGACTTGAAAAACTGTTTTTT. Protein sequence: CASSRDRGLEKLFF.

The J gene is TRBJ2-3, the V gene TRBV11-1; TRBD1 agrees at 8 bases. V lost 5 bases, J lost 3 bases, and 7 bases stayed unmatched. This CDR3 contains 15 residues. CDR1 SGHAT and CDR2 FQDESV come from the germline V gene (reference sequence). In DNA, the CDR3 is TGTGCCAGCAGCCCGGACAGGGCAGGGACAGATACGCAGTATTTT. It encodes CASSPDRAGTDTQYF.

The chain recombines TRBV5-1 with TRBJ2-7; a weak D match, TRBD2 (5 bases). CDR3 size: 13 residues. Per germline, CDR1 SGHRS and CDR2 YFSETQ. Trimming left V 1 base short and J 2 bases short, with 7 bases between. As DNA, the CDR3 is TGCGCCAGCAGCTTGCTAGCTACCTACGAGCAGTACTTC. Its protein is CASSLLATYEQYF.

As concerns this clone: Since a much larger clone is just one base distant, this may be a read error. The same CDR3 arises from other DNA sequences in this sample as well. The chain has TRBV2 and TRBJ2-6, with D unclear. The CDR3 extends over 12 amino acids. CDR1 SNHLY and CDR2 FYNNEI come from the germline V gene. Trimming shortened V by 9 bases and J by 0 bases, and 3 bases separated the two germline ends. This CDR3 reads CASSSGANVLTF. CDR3 bases: TGTGCCAGTTCCTCTGGGGCCAACGTCCTGACTTTC. Filled out from reference TRBV2 and TRBJ2-6, the complete variable domain reads EPEVTQTPSHQVTQMGQEVILRCVPISNHLYFYWYRQILGQKVEFLVSFYNNEISEKSEIFDDQFSVERPDGSNFTLKIRSTKLEDSAMYFCASSSGANVLTFGAGSRLTVL.

This clone has ten or more counts. The chain joins TRBV23-1 to TRBJ1-6; the match to TRBD1 covers 9 bases. TRBV23-1 is noted as an ORF with a role that remains uncertain. The J segment lost 12 bases and the V segment lost 4 bases, leaving 7 bases of the junction unmatched. This CDR3 region has 14 residues. CDR3 sequence reads: CASSLNPGQGPLHF. CDR3 nucleotides: TGCGCCAGCAGTCTAAATCCGGGACAGGGACCCCTCCACTTT.

This clone was observed once. The chain carries TRBV5-1 and TRBJ1-4, with D perhaps matching TRBD1 (6 bases). There are 15 residues in the CDR3. Trimming left V 4 bases short and J 7 bases short, with 17 bases between. Germline CDR1 SGHRS, CDR2 YFSETQ. CDR3 sequence (DNA): TGCGCCAGCAGCCCGGATGGGGGGCGAGCTGAAAAACTGTTTTTT. It codes for CASSPDGGRAEKLFF.

Only a few counts were recorded for this clone. This chain's CDR3 is CANDRRGGYTF. CDR3 in DNA: TGTGCCAACGACAGGAGAGGAGGCTACACCTTC. This sequence joins TRBV30 and TRBJ1-2, with D perhaps matching TRBD1 (6 bases). Germline V gene data show CDR1 as GTSNPN and CDR2 as SVGIG (reference sequence). Trimming removed 8 bases from V and 8 bases from J, with 15 bases in between. The CDR3 totals 11 residues. Based on the CDR3 plus reference TRBV30 and TRBJ1-2, the full variable domain is SQTIHQWPATLVQPVGSPLSLECTVEGTSNPNLYWYRQAAGRGLQLLFYSVGIGQISSEVPQNLSASRPQDRQFILSSKKLLLSDSGFYLCANDRRGGYTFGSGTRLTVV.

This clone was picked up one time. This chain links TRBV6-1 with TRBJ2-3; D gene ambiguous. The CDR3 consists of 12 residues. The germline V gene has CDR1 MNHNS and CDR2 SASEGT. The V and J ends lost 1 base and 11 bases respectively, with 10 bases between them. The CDR3 loop reads CASSEEGIRQYF. CDR3 nucleotide sequence: TGTGCCAGCAGTGAAGAAGGTATTAGGCAGTATTTT.